This T cell receptor beta chain was found in a study of immune evolution from preneoplasia to lung adenocarcinoma. Study at large: HLA loss of heterozygosity: approximately 7.5% AIS, about 15% MIA, approximately 31% ADC, none AAH.

Sequencing was performed with immunoSEQ multiplex PCR; in TCRdb, only in-frame clones are kept and a portion is missing. The table has about 8,600 clones, approximately 79% seen once. Each case's diagnosis was confirmed by two pathologists on H&E. The clonotype comes from a donor older than 65 with lung adenocarcinoma. The source material was FFPE minimally invasive lung adenocarcinoma tissue.

Written as DNA, the CDR3 is TGTGCCAGTAGTATGGGACTAGCGGGAGGTAGGGCTGAGCAGTTCTTC. As protein: CASSMGLAGGRAEQFF. This sequence joins TRBV19 and TRBJ2-1; 15 nucleotides line up with TRBD2. The CDR3 has 16 amino acids. V lost 3 bases to trimming and J lost 9 bases; unmatched junction nucleotides: 6. Germline V lookup: CDR1 LNHDA, CDR2 SQIVND (reference sequence).